This is a list of T cell receptor beta chains from one sample in a study of identical twins. TCRdb independently ran MiXCR on the 5' RACE reads; one entry per CDR3 protein. The sample has about 260,000 distinct CDR3 sequences, 5.5% to 7% seen once. The same data also contributed to another study, on yellow fever vaccine responses in identical twins.

Material for sequencing was memory (CD45RO+) T cells sorted from blood. The receptors come from a woman aged 18 to 35 in good health. Each CDR3 is given with its conserved first and last residue. D genes are given only for firm matches.

v_call d_call cdr3_aa
TRBV6-2/TRBV6-3 TRBD2 CASSRRPGTSGSHISYEQYF
TRBV10-3 NA CAISAGPYYEQYF
TRBV5-1 TRBD1 CASSTRDRGLDTQYF
TRBV7-2 TRBD1 CASSTNRGEKLFF
TRBV7-8 TRBD1 CASSLVGDRGITGELFF
TRBV6-2/TRBV6-3 NA CASSYGVGGLPSYNEQFF
TRBV10-3 TRBD1 CAISDGKGAGEKLFF
TRBV7-9 TRBD1 CASSSTGLENIQYF
TRBV7-8 TRBD2 CASSRRTSGSYTGELFF
TRBV20-1 NA CSARDLSGDTGELFF
TRBV7-9 NA CASSPASNEQFF
TRBV27 TRBD2 CASSPGGGPSTDTQYF
TRBV20-1 NA CSGTRPGSYHEQFF
TRBV25-1 NA CASRPQDTYNEQFF
TRBV6-1 NA CASSEATGPSYNEQFF
TRBV12-3/TRBV12-4 TRBD1 CASSTGTEGGYTF
TRBV5-6 NA CASSFPQTLQGQHGGYTF
TRBV5-1 TRBD2 CASRLAGGNTGELFF
TRBV5-1 NA CASSLGQESDTQYF
TRBV20-1 TRBD2 CSAPAGEGLGAQYF
TRBV19 TRBD1 CASSRDRRSSDEQFF
TRBV20-1 TRBD1 CSARKTGFSSTDTQYF
TRBV20-1 TRBD2 CSALPSGRGYEQFF
TRBV3-1 NA CASSQQANQPQHF
TRBV5-5 TRBD1 CASSLQGAGTDTQYF
TRBV15 TRBD1 CATRALTGVTDTQYF
TRBV9 NA CASSVGGHTEAFF
TRBV5-1 NA CASSFTDGPKNIQYF
TRBV7-8 NA CASSPPGGYGYTF
TRBV12-3/TRBV12-4 TRBD1 CASRPGTVKKRTFF
TRBV27 TRBD1 CASSSILRDRPREQYF
TRBV7-9 TRBD1 CASRDRASPTDTQYF
TRBV4-2 NA CASSQASRSGNTGELFF
TRBV20-1 NA CSARDRTENSYEQYF
TRBV4-1 NA CASSQDRRNTEAFF
TRBV12-3/TRBV12-4 TRBD1 CASSDRQGRGNQPQHF
TRBV29-1 NA CSVVGRASTDTQYF
TRBV20-1 TRBD2 CCASRPLADYSYNEQFF
TRBV29-1 NA CSVGPGPDTQYF
TRBV24-1 TRBD1 CATSDIGQGDTGELFF
TRBV9 NA CASSVTQGSYNEQFF
TRBV15 TRBD1 CATSRDWTGGNEQFF
TRBV20-1 NA CSARDSAYWGSNQPQHF
TRBV5-1 TRBD1 CASSPGQRETYGYTF
TRBV10-3 TRBD1 CAISGAGQENTEAFF
TRBV2 TRBD1 CASRYKTGAMNTEAFF
TRBV4-1 NA CASSQGAGTGNEKLFF
TRBV12-3/TRBV12-4 TRBD2 CASRPGGRIGTDTQYF
TRBV2 NA CASSVGAEAFF
TRBV18 TRBD2 CASSPPAGRYEQYF
TRBV5-1 NA CASSKSLGVNEKLFF
TRBV7-9 TRBD1 CASSARDRGNTEAFF
TRBV7-8 TRBD2 CASSLHLADYNEQFF
TRBV10-3 NA CAISFEGLTSNEQFF